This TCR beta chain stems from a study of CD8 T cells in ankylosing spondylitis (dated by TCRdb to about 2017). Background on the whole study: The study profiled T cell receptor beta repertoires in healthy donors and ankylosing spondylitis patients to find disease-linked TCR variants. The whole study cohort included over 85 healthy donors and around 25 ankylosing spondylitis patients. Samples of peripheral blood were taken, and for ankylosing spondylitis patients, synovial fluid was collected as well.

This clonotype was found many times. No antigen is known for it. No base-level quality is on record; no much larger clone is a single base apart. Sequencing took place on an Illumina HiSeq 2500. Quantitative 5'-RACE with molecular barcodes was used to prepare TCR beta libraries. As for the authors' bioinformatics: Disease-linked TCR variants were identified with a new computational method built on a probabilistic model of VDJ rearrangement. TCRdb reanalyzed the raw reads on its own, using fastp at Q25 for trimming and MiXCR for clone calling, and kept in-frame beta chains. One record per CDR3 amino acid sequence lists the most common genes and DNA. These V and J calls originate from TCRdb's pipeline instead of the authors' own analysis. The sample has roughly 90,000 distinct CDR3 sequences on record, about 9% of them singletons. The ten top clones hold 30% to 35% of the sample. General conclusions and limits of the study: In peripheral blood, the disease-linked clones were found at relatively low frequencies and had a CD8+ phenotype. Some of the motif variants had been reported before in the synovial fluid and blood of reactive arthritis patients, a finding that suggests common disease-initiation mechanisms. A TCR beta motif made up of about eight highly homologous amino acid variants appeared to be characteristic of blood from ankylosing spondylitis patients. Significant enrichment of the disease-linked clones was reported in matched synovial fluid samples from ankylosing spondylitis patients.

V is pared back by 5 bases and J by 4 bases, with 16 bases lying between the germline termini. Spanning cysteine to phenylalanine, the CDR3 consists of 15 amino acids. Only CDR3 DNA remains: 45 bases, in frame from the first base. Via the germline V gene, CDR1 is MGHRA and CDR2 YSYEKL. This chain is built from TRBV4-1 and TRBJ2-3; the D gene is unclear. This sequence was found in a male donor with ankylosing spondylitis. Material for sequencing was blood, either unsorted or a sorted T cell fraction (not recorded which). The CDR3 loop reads CASSYSAGPADTQYF. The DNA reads TGCGCCAGCAGCTATTCTGCAGGTCCCGCAGATACGCAGTATTTT.